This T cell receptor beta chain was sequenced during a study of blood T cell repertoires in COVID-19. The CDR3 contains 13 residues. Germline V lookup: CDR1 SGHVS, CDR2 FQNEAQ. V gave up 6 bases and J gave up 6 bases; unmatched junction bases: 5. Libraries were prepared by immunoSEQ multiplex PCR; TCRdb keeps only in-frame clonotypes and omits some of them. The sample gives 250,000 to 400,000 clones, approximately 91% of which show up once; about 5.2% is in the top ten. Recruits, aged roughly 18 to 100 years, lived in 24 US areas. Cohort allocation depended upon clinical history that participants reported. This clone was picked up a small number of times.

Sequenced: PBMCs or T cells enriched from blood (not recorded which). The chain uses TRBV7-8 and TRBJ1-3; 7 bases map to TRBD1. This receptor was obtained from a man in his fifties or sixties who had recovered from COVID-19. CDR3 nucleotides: TGTGCCAGCAGGGCGAGGGGGCAAAACACCATATATTTT. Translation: CASRARGQNTIYF. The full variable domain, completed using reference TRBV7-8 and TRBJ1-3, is GAGVSQSPRYKVAKRGQDVALRCDPISGHVSLFWYQQALGQGPEFLTYFQNEAQLDKSGLPSDRFFAERPEGSVSTLKIQRTQQEDSAVYLCASRARGQNTIYFGEGSWLTVV.